The 20 T cell receptor beta chains in this list originate from one sample, sequenced in a study of blood T cells in healthy people across ages. Together with a sample-barcoded 5' primer, a J-beta primer mix was included in a second PCR lasting roughly 6 to 12 cycles. One entry per CDR3 protein results from TCRdb running MiXCR on the 5' RACE reads. The sample comprises about 1.8 million distinct CDR3 sequences, 49% of which are singletons, and approximately 2% rests with the top ten. Sequencing was performed on blood. These TCRs come from a middle-aged woman in good health.

This rearrangement joins TRBV3-1 to TRBJ2-5; tentatively, D is TRBD1 (6 bases). This CDR3 region has 15 residues. Germline V CDR1 and CDR2: LGHDT, YNNKEL (reference sequence). The ends were cut back, 4 bases at V and 3 bases at J, with 15 bases in the middle. This CDR3 is CASSLQGRFKETQYF. The CDR3, as DNA: TGTGCCAGCAGCCTACAGGGACGCTTTAAAGAGACCCAGTACTTC.

The chain recombines TRBV25-1 with TRBJ2-4, with D perhaps being TRBD1 or TRBD2 (5 bases each). TRBJ2-5 explains the end of the DNA better; the J call may be wrong. Per the germline V gene, CDR1 is MGHDK and CDR2 is SYGVNS. The CDR3 loop spans 14 amino acids. CDR3 nucleotides: TGTGCCAGCACTGGGGACCTACTCCTACAGACCCAGTACTTC. As protein: CASTGDLLLQTQYF.

The V and J genes are TRBV12-3 or TRBV12-4 and TRBJ1-4, with D unresolved. Trimming pared 5 bases from V and 0 bases from J, leaving 25 bases between. This CDR3 has 20 residues. In DNA, the CDR3 is TGTGCCAGCAGTGCTTATGTGAGCCAGCTCGACCACCCAACTAATGAAAAACTGTTTTTT. Protein sequence: CASSAYVSQLDHPTNEKLFF.

This rearrangement joins TRBV6-6 to TRBJ1-6, with D perhaps TRBD1 (5 bases). The CDR3 runs 12 residues. Trimming removed 10 bases at V and 14 bases at J, with 18 bases between. CDR1 and CDR2 from the germline V gene are MNHNY and SVGAGI (reference sequence). CDR3 sequence: CANRNAGNTLHF. As DNA, the CDR3 is TGTGCCAACAGGAACGCGGGCAACACCCTCCACTTT.

V gene TRBV9 combines with J gene TRBJ2-3; no firm D call. In germline, CDR1 is SGDLS, CDR2 YYNGEE. V lost 4 bases and J 6 bases, leaving 9 bases between the germline ends. CDR3 length: 12 residues. The CDR3: CASSPQWDTQYF. DNA of the CDR3: TGTGCCAGCAGCCCTCAGTGGGATACGCAGTATTTT.

V gene TRBV20-1 combines with J gene TRBJ2-5; 14 bases match TRBD2. V shed 3 bases and J 9 bases; nucleotides not matched to a gene: 12. The CDR3 runs to 16 residues. Germline CDR1 reads DFQATT; CDR2 reads SNEGSKA (reference sequence). In DNA form, the CDR3 reads TGCAGTGCTAGCCGACTAGCGGGGGGGCCGATGGAGGCCCAGTACTTC. Encoded protein: CSASRLAGGPMEAQYF.

This chain links TRBV6-2 or TRBV6-3 with TRBJ2-7; 8 nucleotides agree with TRBD2. Germline V gives CDR1 MNHEY, CDR2 SVGEGT. CDR3 length: 17 residues. V gave up 2 bases and J gave up 0 bases; unmatched junction bases: 9. CDR3 sequence (DNA): TGTGCCAGCAGTTACCCCGGGGAGCGGGGGCCCTCCTACGAGCAGTACTTC. This translates into CASSYPGERGPSYEQYF.

The chain carries TRBV2 and TRBJ1-2; possibly TRBD1 for D (6 bases). V was cut by 1 base and J by 11 bases, with 11 bases left in between. The CDR3 spans 12 residues. Germline lookup yields CDR1 SNHLY and CDR2 FYNNEI. The CDR3 is CASSEGRTAYTF. CDR3 nucleotides: TGTGCCAGCAGTGAAGGGCGGACAGCATACACCTTC.

This rearrangement joins TRBV7-2 to TRBJ2-1; TRBD1 might be the D (6 bases). CDR3 length: 15 amino acids. The V end was cut by 0 bases, the J end by 6 bases, with 12 bases between. The V gene's germline CDR1 is SGHTA and CDR2 FQGNSA. CDR3 DNA: TGTGCCAGCAGCTTAGCGTGGCAGGGGCGCAATGAGCAGTTCTTC. Its translation is CASSLAWQGRNEQFF.

Comment on this clonotype: This may be a read error, as it is one base from a much larger clone. The chain combines TRBV6-2 or TRBV6-3 with TRBJ2-7; 7 bases line up with TRBD1. The J call may be incorrect, as the DNA end agrees better with TRBJ2-5. The CDR3 length is 12 residues. Germline V lookup: CDR1 MNHEY, CDR2 SVGEGT. The CDR3 region is CASRVQGETQYF. In DNA form, the CDR3 reads TGTGCCAGCAGGGTACAGGGGGAGACCCAGTACTTC.

The V and J genes are TRBV3-1 and TRBJ2-3, with no clear D. Germline V gene sequence: CDR1 LGHDT, CDR2 YNNKEL (reference sequence). V was pared by 4 bases and J by 0 bases, with 14 bases between. The CDR3 is 16 residues long. The CDR3 nucleotides are TGTGCCAGCAGCCCGACCGCCGCTGGGAGCACAGATACGCAGTATTTT. It yields the protein CASSPTAAGSTDTQYF.

The genes are TRBV20-1 and TRBJ2-7; TRBD2 agrees at 11 bases. Germline assignment: CDR1 DFQATT and CDR2 SNEGSKA (reference sequence). V lost 1 base, J lost 2 bases, and 4 bases stayed unmatched. The CDR3 consists of 15 residues. The chain's CDR3 is CSARAASGGTYEQYF. The CDR3 coding sequence is TGCAGTGCTAGAGCCGCTAGCGGGGGGACCTACGAGCAGTACTTC.

The chain joins TRBV7-9 to TRBJ2-3, with a weak D call TRBD2 (6 bases). From germline, CDR1 is SEHNR and CDR2 FQNEAQ (reference sequence). This CDR3 is 14 amino acids long. V was clipped by 3 bases and J by 4 bases, with 11 bases between them. CDR3 in amino acids: CASSLERDSDTQYF. The DNA of the CDR3 is TGTGCCAGCAGCTTGGAACGGGACTCAGATACGCAGTATTTT.

The chain couples TRBV20-1 to TRBJ2-1; no clear D. Per germline, CDR1 DFQATT and CDR2 SNEGSKA (reference sequence). Between the trimmed V and J ends, which lost 3 bases and 8 bases, there was a span of 11 bases. The CDR3 length is 12 residues. The CDR3 sequence is CSARDRVYEQFF. The DNA of the CDR3 is TGCAGTGCTAGGGATAGGGTCTATGAGCAGTTCTTC.

The chain employs TRBV15 and TRBJ2-1, with D tentatively TRBD2 (7 bases). The CDR3 loop spans 16 amino acids. Germline V gene sequence: CDR1 LNHNV, CDR2 YYDKDF (reference sequence). Trimming left V 0 bases short and J 4 bases short, with 13 bases between. Here the CDR3 reads CATSRDRGGTYNEQFF. The CDR3 nucleotides read TGTGCCACCAGCAGAGATAGGGGGGGGACTTACAATGAGCAGTTCTTC.

This clonotype was observed a few times. V and J are TRBV3-1 and TRBJ1-2; a weak D match, TRBD1 (6 bases). The V gene's germline CDR1 is LGHDT and CDR2 YNNKEL (reference sequence). The CDR3 totals 14 residues. With 2 bases removed from V and 3 bases from J, the gap between germline ends came to 10 bases. The CDR3 bases are TGTGCCAGCAGCCAACGGGGGCAAGACTATGGCTACACCTTC. Residues: CASSQRGQDYGYTF. The whole variable domain, remainder taken from reference TRBV3-1 and TRBJ1-2, is DTAVSQTPKYLVTQMGNDKSIKCEQNLGHDTMYWYKQDSKKFLKIMFSYNNKELIINETVPNRFSPKSPDKAHLNLHINSLELGDSAVYFCASSQRGQDYGYTFGSGTRLTVV.

V gene TRBV28 combines with J gene TRBJ2-5; TRBD1 matches 8 bases. J lost 4 bases, V lost 1 base, and 20 bases had no gene match. Germline-derived CDR1 and CDR2 are MDHEN and SYDVKM. There are 20 residues in the CDR3. CDR3 region: CASSLSTREKQGVWGETQYF. CDR3 bases: TGTGCCAGCAGTTTATCCACCCGGGAGAAACAGGGGGTGTGGGGAGAGACCCAGTACTTC.

V gene TRBV7-2 combines with J gene TRBJ2-3; 9 nucleotides match TRBD2. This CDR3 has 17 amino acids. CDR1 is SGHTA, CDR2 FQGNSA, per germline. V shed 4 bases, J shed 1 base, and the junction held 9 bases outside the gene matches. CDR3: CASSSRRQRGGTDTQYF. The CDR3 nucleotides are TGTGCCAGCAGCTCTAGGAGGCAGCGGGGGGGCACAGATACGCAGTATTTT.

The chain is built from TRBV6-1 and TRBJ1-2; possible D gene TRBD1, 6 bases. Per the germline V gene, CDR1 is MNHNS and CDR2 is SASEGT. Trimming removed 0 bases at V and 4 bases at J, with 15 bases between. The CDR3 is made up of 16 amino acids. CDR3 sequence reads: CASSEAEGQIPYGYTF. The CDR3 nucleotides read TGTGCCAGCAGTGAAGCTGAAGGACAGATCCCCTATGGCTACACCTTC.

This clonotype occurred a few times. This sequence joins TRBV6-5 and TRBJ1-1; no clear D. The CDR3 spans 15 residues. Germline lookup yields CDR1 MNHEY and CDR2 SVGAGI. V lost 2 bases to trimming and J lost 3 bases, with 13 bases between them. The CDR3: CASSYESTGDTEAFF. For the CDR3, the DNA is TGTGCCAGCAGTTACGAGTCGACCGGAGACACTGAAGCTTTCTTT.